This entry describes one T cell receptor (beta chain). This record belongs to a study of blood T cell repertoires in COVID-19. TCRdb keeps only in-frame clones here, not all; method: immunoSEQ multiplex PCR. The sample yields fewer than 150,000 clones, 60% to 85% seen once. This CDR3 spans 15 amino acids. The germline V gene encodes CDR1 SGDLS and CDR2 YYNGEE. The junction had 8 bases not matched to a gene; V was cut back by 3 bases and J by 3 bases. The origin of this receptor is a man aged 70 or older with acute or convalescent COVID-19. The sample comprised peripheral blood. The J gene is TRBJ1-2, the V gene TRBV9, with 7 bases matching TRBD1. CDR3 sequence: CASSGPVQGYYGYTF. The CDR3 coding sequence is TGTGCCAGCAGCGGACCCGTACAGGGGTACTATGGCTACACCTTC.